The source of this T cell receptor (beta chain) is a study of blood T cell repertoires in COVID-19. Here immunoSEQ multiplex PCR was the method, and the copy in TCRdb shows in-frame clones only, minus some. The table has 100,000 to 150,000 clones, approximately 80% seen once. CDR3 size: 14 residues. Germline V gives CDR1 SGHRS, CDR2 YFSETQ. V was pared by 0 bases and J by 5 bases, with 4 bases of the junction left unmatched. The sample holds one count of this clone. V and J are TRBV5-1 and TRBJ1-1; 7 bases match TRBD1. Source material: peripheral blood. This clonotype was obtained from a woman aged 60 to 75 with acute or convalescent COVID-19. The CDR3: CASSLEGASTEAFF. The DNA for the CDR3 is TGCGCCAGCAGCTTGGAGGGGGCGAGTACTGAAGCTTTCTTT.